Below are 6 T cell receptor beta chains sequenced from a single sample in a study of Graves' ophthalmopathy and Graves' hyperthyroidism. Scientists amplified the TCR beta CDR3 regions from RNA transcripts. The workflow started with a first-round RT-PCR run with HTBI primers and then moved on to a second-round multiplex PCR. TCRdb reanalysed the multiplex PCR reads using MiXCR and keeps one entry per CDR3 protein. This table holds approximately 460,000 distinct CDR3 sequences, about 15% found once. Sequencing input: blood. These receptors came from a woman in her 30s with Graves' ophthalmopathy.

This clonotype was seen a few times. The rearrangement joins TRBV28 to TRBJ1-2; D unresolved. The germline V gene encodes CDR1 MDHEN and CDR2 SYDVKM. Trimming left V 2 bases short and J 8 bases short, with 18 bases between. CDR3 length: 15 residues. CDR3 nucleotides: TGTGCCAGCAGTTTAGCGGGCGGCCCCGGGTGGGGCTACACCTTC. Protein: CASSLAGGPGWGYTF.

The J gene is TRBJ2-1, the V gene TRBV7-9, with 7 bases matching TRBD1. This CDR3 region has 15 residues. V shed 5 bases, J shed 9 bases, and the junction held 13 bases outside the gene matches. From germline, CDR1 is SEHNR and CDR2 FQNEAQ (reference sequence). The CDR3 protein is CASSDTGDPFSEQFF. The CDR3 bases are TGTGCCAGCAGCGACACAGGGGATCCGTTCTCTGAGCAGTTCTTC.

This clonotype has ten or more counts. This rearrangement joins TRBV7-2 to TRBJ2-7; 8 nucleotides align to TRBD2. The V gene's germline CDR1 is SGHTA and CDR2 FQGNSA. Losses at the gene ends were 3 bases for V and 6 bases for J; bases not matched to a gene: 7. The CDR3 spans 14 residues. The CDR3 loop is CASSLKAGAIEQYF. CDR3 DNA sequence: TGTGCCAGCAGCTTGAAAGCGGGAGCTATCGAGCAGTACTTC. Supplemented by reference TRBV7-2 and TRBJ2-7, the full variable domain reads GAGVSQSPSNKVTEKGKDVELRCDPISGHTALYWYRQSLGQGLEFLIYFQGNSAPDKSGLPSDRFSAERTGGSVSTLTIQRTQQEDSAVYLCASSLKAGAIEQYFGPGTRLTVT.

This clonotype was seen ten or more times. The CDR3 nucleotides are TGTGCCAGCACCAGTCTAGATGCGCTAGCGGGGGGGGCCACCGGGGAGCTGTTTTTT. Protein sequence: CASTSLDALAGGATGELFF. The chain links TRBV28 to TRBJ2-2; TRBD2 agrees at 12 bases. The V gene's germline CDR1 is MDHEN and CDR2 SYDVKM. V was pared by 7 bases and J by 4 bases, with 16 bases of the junction left unmatched. The CDR3 runs to 19 residues. Drawing the rest from reference TRBV28 and TRBJ2-2, the complete variable domain is DVKVTQSSRYLVKRTGEKVFLECVQDMDHENMFWYRQDPGLGLRLIYFSYDVKMKEKGDIPEGYSVSREKKERFSLILESASTNQTSMYLCASTSLDALAGGATGELFFGEGSRLTVL.

This clonotype was counted many times. The chain links TRBV6-1 to TRBJ2-2; D uncertain. V was cut by 7 bases and J by 4 bases, with 10 bases left in between. This CDR3 has 13 amino acids. The germline V gene encodes CDR1 MNHNS and CDR2 SASEGT. The CDR3 region has the DNA TGTGCCAGCAAGGCACAGACCACCGGGGAGCTGTTTTTT. Translated: CASKAQTTGELFF.

The genes are TRBV7-8 and TRBJ2-7; 8 bases align to TRBD1. The germline CDR1 and CDR2 sequences are SGHVS and FQNEAQ. The CDR3 is 15 amino acids. Germline trimming cut 5 bases from V and 3 bases from J; bases unmatched to any gene: 9. The chain's CDR3 is CASSPRAGGFYEQYF. The DNA of the CDR3 is TGTGCCAGCAGCCCTCGGGCAGGGGGCTTCTACGAGCAGTACTTC.